Following are 16 T cell receptor beta chains from one sample sequenced in a study of CXCR3-negative and CXCR3-positive naive CD8 T cells. The authors made the TRB cDNA libraries by 5' RACE using UMI labels. One entry per CDR3 protein, without DNA, is what TCRdb gives after re-calling the 5' RACE reads. The repertoire table contains about 43,000 distinct CDR3 sequences. Sequencing used memory CD8+ T cells from blood. The receptors shown here come from a human donor in good health. Some clones in this sample may be carry-over from other donors' samples.

The chain has TRBV4-2 and TRBJ2-3; TCRdb's D call, TRBD2, is unchecked because there is no DNA. The V gene's germline CDR1 is LGHNA and CDR2 YNFKEQ. The CDR3 loop spans 16 amino acids. The CDR3 reads CASGQDPAGSTDTQYF.

The chain joins TRBV15 to TRBJ2-7; without DNA, the TCRdb call of TRBD2 cannot be checked. Germline V gene lookup returns CDR1 LNHNV and CDR2 YYDKDF (reference sequence). The CDR3 spans 18 residues. The CDR3 region is CATSRVLSGGDDSYEQYF.

This chain connects TRBV20-1 to TRBJ2-7; TCRdb's D call of TRBD1 is untestable without DNA. The V gene's germline CDR1 is DFQATT and CDR2 SNEGSKA (reference sequence). The CDR3 covers 11 residues. The CDR3 sequence is CSAPGGYEQYF.

The chain has TRBV29-1 and TRBJ2-7; TCRdb's D call, TRBD1, is unchecked because there is no DNA. The CDR3 runs to 12 residues. CDR1 is SQVTM, CDR2 ANQGSEA, per germline. CDR3 loop: CSVETGGYEQYF.

The chain recombines TRBV28 with TRBJ2-7. This CDR3 has 14 residues. Germline assignment: CDR1 MDHEN and CDR2 SYDVKM. The CDR3 spells CASRYYSSSYEQYF.

The V gene is TRBV4-2, the J gene TRBJ1-4; TCRdb calls TRBD1, which cannot be checked without DNA. CDR3 length: 16 amino acids. CDR1 is LGHNA and CDR2 is YNFKEQ in the germline V gene. This chain's CDR3 is CASSQESGTGGEKLFF.

V gene TRBV7-2 combines with J gene TRBJ1-2; TCRdb outputs TRBD1, but without DNA this stays unchecked. The CDR3 loop spans 16 amino acids. The V gene's germline CDR1 is SGHTA and CDR2 FQGNSA. The CDR3 reads CASSSYLTGGRYGYTF. Full variable domain (outside the CDR3, taken from reference TRBV7-2 and TRBJ1-2): GAGVSQSPSNKVTEKGKDVELRCDPISGHTALYWYRQSLGQGLEFLIYFQGNSAPDKSGLPSDRFSAERTGGSVSTLTIQRTQQEDSAVYLCASSSYLTGGRYGYTFGSGTRLTVV.

The rearrangement links TRBV9 to TRBJ2-1; TCRdb outputs TRBD2, but without DNA this stays unchecked. The CDR3 consists of 15 residues. The germline CDR1 and CDR2 sequences are SGDLS and YYNGEE. The chain's CDR3 is CASSVPSGGFDEQFF. The whole variable domain, filled in from reference TRBV9 and TRBJ2-1, reads DSGVTQTPKHLITATGQRVTLRCSPRSGDLSVYWYQQSLDQGLQFLIQYYNGEERAKGNILERFSAQQFPDLHSELNLSSLELGDSALYFCASSVPSGGFDEQFFGPGTRLTVL.

The rearrangement uses TRBV7-2 and TRBJ2-1; TCRdb's D call of TRBD2 is untestable without DNA. There are 17 residues in the CDR3. CDR1 SGHTA and CDR2 FQGNSA come from the germline V gene. CDR3 residues: CASSSYLSGGPYNEQFF.

The CDR3: CASSPGTGPYEQYF. The genes are TRBV3-1 and TRBJ2-7; TCRdb proposes TRBD1, but this gene call is untestable without DNA. The V gene's germline CDR1 is LGHDT and CDR2 YNNKEL (reference sequence). CDR3 length: 14 residues.

The chain recombines TRBV20-1 with TRBJ1-3. The CDR3 extends over 15 amino acids. CDR1 is DFQATT, CDR2 SNEGSKA, per germline (reference sequence). The CDR3 sequence is CSAILSGNSGNTIYF.

This chain connects TRBV6-5 to TRBJ2-1; the TRBD1 assignment by TCRdb is unverifiable without DNA. The length of the CDR3 is 16 residues. Germline V gene lookup returns CDR1 MNHEY and CDR2 SVGAGI. The CDR3 region is CASSSPRDTSVSEQFF.

The V and J genes are TRBV29-1 and TRBJ2-2; lacking DNA, the TRBD1 call made by TCRdb goes unchecked. The germline gives CDR1 SQVTM, CDR2 ANQGSEA. This CDR3 is 15 amino acids long. The CDR3 protein is CSVEDTVQGLGELFF.

The chain carries TRBV27 and TRBJ1-1; lacking DNA, the TRBD1 call made by TCRdb goes unchecked. Germline assignment: CDR1 MNHEY and CDR2 SMNVEV (reference sequence). The CDR3 is 15 amino acids. The CDR3: CASSFLGAPNTEAFF.

This rearrangement joins TRBV29-1 to TRBJ1-3. The CDR3 is 15 residues long. CDR1 is SQVTM and CDR2 is ANQGSEA in the germline V gene. The CDR3 here is CSVEADRDAGNTIYF.

The V gene is TRBV12-3 or TRBV12-4, the J gene TRBJ2-3; TCRdb reports TRBD1, a call that lacks DNA to check it against. CDR3 size: 16 residues. The CDR3 region is CASTLPPPGDTDTQYF.